Sequencing of this T cell receptor beta chain was carried out in a study of human T cells and chemical hapten exposure. Study-wide context: Patients, chiefly female, had alopecia areata, totalis or universalis.

Germline CDR1 MGHRA, CDR2 YSYEKL. The CDR3 is made up of 13 amino acids. TCRdb re-called the RACE reads with MiXCR, one entry per CDR3 protein. Among roughly 71,000 distinct CDR3 sequences listed, roughly 10% were seen once. As for time point: patch test 3, about 24 weeks after DPC sensitization. Noted treatment: therapeutic diphenylcyclopropenone sensitization with weekly scalp DPC. Blood draws came before every patch-test application. This clonotype came up a few times. The antigen remains unidentified. One end of the junction is discordant with germline, which a read error may explain. Study-wide points: With patch test score, the counts of PT1 expanded TCRs showed a positive correlation. Unchanged with DPC sensitization were TCRs above 1 in 1000 frequency.

The clonotype originates from a woman aged 45-65 years with alopecia areata. Some clones in this sample may be carry-over from other donors' samples. This specimen was whole blood, taken in connection with sensitization to the hapten diphenylcyclopropenone (DPC). The V gene is TRBV4-1, the J gene TRBJ2-7; D not resolved. CDR3 sequence (DNA): TGCGCCAGCAGCCAAGACCGTACACCGTTTCTTCTCTTC. Protein product: CASSQDRTPFLLF.